The T cell receptor (beta chain) under discussion was sequenced for a study of T cell repertoires in cytomegalovirus infection. Study summary: Recently identified HLA-C-restricted CMV epitopes were used, and well-studied HLA-B-restricted CMV epitopes were used as well. Regarding the study as a whole: The ex vivo response was dominated by HLA-C-restricted CMV-specific TCR beta clonotypes.

Notes on this clonotype: Its cognate antigen is unknown.

The CDR3 is 13 amino acids. The V segment lost 5 bases and the J segment 10 bases; nucleotides outside the gene matches: 6. TCRdb itself ran the reads through MiXCR, one entry per CDR3 protein. The data contain just under 500,000 distinct CDR3 sequences, 25% to 35% of them singletons. This clonotype was sampled from a human donor in good health (CMV status not recorded). Some clones in this sample may be carry-over from other donors' samples. This material consisted of cultured PBMCs, taken from culture after CMV antigen stimulation. This rearrangement joins TRBV12-3 or TRBV12-4 to TRBJ2-1, with 9 bases aligning to TRBD2. This chain's CDR3 is CASSTHLAGEQFF. DNA of the CDR3: TGTGCCAGCAGTACACACCTAGCGGGAGAGCAGTTCTTC.